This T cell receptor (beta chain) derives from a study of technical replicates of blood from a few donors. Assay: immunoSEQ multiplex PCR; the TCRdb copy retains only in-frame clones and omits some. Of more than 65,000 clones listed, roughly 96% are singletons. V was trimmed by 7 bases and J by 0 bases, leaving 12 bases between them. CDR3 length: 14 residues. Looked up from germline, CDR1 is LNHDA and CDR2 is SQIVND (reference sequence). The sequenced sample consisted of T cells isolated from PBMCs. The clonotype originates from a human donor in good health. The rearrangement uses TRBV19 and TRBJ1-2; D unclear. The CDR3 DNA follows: TGTGCCAGTACCCCAGGATCCTCTAACTATGGCTACACCTTC. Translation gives CASTPGSSNYGYTF.